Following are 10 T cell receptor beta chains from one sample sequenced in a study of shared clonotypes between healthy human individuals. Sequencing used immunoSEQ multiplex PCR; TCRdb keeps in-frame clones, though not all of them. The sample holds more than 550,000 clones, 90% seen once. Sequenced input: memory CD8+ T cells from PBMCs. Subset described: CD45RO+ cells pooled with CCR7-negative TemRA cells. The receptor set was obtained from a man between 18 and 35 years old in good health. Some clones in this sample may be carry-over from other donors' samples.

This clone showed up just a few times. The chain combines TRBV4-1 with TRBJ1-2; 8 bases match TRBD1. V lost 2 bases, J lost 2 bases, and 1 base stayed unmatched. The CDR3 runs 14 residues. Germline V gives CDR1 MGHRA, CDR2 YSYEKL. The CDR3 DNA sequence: TGCGCCAGCAGCCAACGGACAGGGAACTATGGCTACACCTTC. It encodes CASSQRTGNYGYTF.

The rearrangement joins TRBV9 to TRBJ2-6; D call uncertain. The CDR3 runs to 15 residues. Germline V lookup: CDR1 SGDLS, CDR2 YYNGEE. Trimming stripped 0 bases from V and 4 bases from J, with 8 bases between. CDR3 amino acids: CASSVARTGANVLTF. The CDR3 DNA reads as TGTGCCAGCAGCGTAGCTCGTACCGGGGCCAACGTCCTGACTTTC.

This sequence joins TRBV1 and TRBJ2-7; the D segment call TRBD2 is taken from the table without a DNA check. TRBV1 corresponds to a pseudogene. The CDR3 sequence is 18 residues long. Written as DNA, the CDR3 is TGCACCAGCAGCGAAAGTGTACCAGCGGGAGGGAACCCCTACGAGCAGTACTTC. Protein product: CTSSESVPAGGNPYEQYF.

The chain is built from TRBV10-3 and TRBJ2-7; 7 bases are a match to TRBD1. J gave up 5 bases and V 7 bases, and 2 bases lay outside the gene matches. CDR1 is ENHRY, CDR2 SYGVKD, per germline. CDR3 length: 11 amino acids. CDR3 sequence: CAIKTGDEQYF. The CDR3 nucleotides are TGTGCCATCAAAACAGGGGACGAGCAGTACTTC.

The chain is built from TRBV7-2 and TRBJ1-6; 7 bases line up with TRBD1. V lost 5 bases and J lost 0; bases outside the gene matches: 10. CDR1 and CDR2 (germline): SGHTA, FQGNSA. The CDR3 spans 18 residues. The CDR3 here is CASSPTGFQSSYNSPLHF. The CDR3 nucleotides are TGTGCCAGCAGCCCGACAGGGTTCCAGAGCTCCTATAATTCACCCCTCCACTTT.

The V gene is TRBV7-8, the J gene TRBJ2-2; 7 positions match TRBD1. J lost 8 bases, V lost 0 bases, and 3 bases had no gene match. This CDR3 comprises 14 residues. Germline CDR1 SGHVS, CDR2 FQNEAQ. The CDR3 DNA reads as TGTGCCAGCAGCTTAGCAGGGGGCTCTGGGGAGCTGTTTTTT. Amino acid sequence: CASSLAGGSGELFF.

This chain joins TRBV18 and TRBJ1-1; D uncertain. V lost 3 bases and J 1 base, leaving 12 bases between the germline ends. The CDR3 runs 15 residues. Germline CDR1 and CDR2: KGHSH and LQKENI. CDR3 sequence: CASSPPAGTNTEAFF. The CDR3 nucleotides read TGTGCCAGCTCACCCCCGGCGGGTACGAACACTGAAGCTTTCTTT.

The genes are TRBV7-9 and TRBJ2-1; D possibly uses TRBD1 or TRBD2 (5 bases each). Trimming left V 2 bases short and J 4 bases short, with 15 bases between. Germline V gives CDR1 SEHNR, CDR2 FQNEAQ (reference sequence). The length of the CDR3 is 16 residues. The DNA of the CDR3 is TGTGCCAGCAGCTTAATGGGGGTGGGGAGATACAATGAGCAGTTCTTC. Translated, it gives CASSLMGVGRYNEQFF.

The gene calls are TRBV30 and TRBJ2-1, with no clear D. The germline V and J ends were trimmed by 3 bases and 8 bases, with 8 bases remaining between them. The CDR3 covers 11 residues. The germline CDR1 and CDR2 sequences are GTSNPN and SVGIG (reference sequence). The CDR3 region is CAWRVHHEQFF. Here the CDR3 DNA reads TGTGCCTGGAGAGTACACCATGAGCAGTTCTTC.

The CDR3 loop reads CATSRDRLAGEGPGELFF. The CDR3 DNA is TGTGCCACCAGCAGAGATCGTCTAGCGGGAGAAGGGCCCGGGGAGCTGTTTTTT. The chain joins TRBV15 to TRBJ2-2, with 10 bases lining up with TRBD2. This CDR3 is built from 18 residues. The V segment lost 0 bases and the J segment 6 bases; nucleotides outside the gene matches: 10. Germline V gives CDR1 LNHNV, CDR2 YYDKDF (reference sequence).